The clone carrying this TCR beta chain was recorded at least ten times. The target antigen is unknown. Included hyperthyroidism patients were aged 18 to 65 and newly diagnosed (under 2 months' duration). Orbital computed tomography and thyroid ultrasound, along with TRAb, serum thyroxine and clinical symptoms, underpinned diagnosis. RNA served as the template for amplifying TCR beta CDR3 regions. HTBI-primed RT-PCR formed the first round, and a multiplex PCR formed the second. From the multiplex PCR reads, TCRdb called clonotypes with MiXCR, one entry per CDR3 protein. This sample has around 1.1 million distinct CDR3 sequences, with 35% to 45% found just once. These data come from a study of Graves' ophthalmopathy and Graves' hyperthyroidism. Across the whole study: Calling hyperthyroidism stable required that no ophthalmopathy show up within 18 months of follow-up.

V was shortened by 0 bases and J by 11 bases, with 13 bases between the two germline ends. The CDR3 consists of 13 residues. Germline values: CDR1 SGHDN, CDR2 FVKESK. General observations from the study: Among thyroid clonotypes expanded above 0.001 frequency, most also appeared in blood.

This chain connects TRBV14 to TRBJ1-1; D gene ambiguous. The specimen was peripheral blood or thyroid tissue (not recorded which). This sequence was found in an adult man with Graves' hyperthyroidism. The CDR3 sequence: CASSQEAVGEAFF. The CDR3 DNA sequence: TGTGCCAGCAGCCAAGAAGCTGTAGGAGAGGCTTTCTTT.